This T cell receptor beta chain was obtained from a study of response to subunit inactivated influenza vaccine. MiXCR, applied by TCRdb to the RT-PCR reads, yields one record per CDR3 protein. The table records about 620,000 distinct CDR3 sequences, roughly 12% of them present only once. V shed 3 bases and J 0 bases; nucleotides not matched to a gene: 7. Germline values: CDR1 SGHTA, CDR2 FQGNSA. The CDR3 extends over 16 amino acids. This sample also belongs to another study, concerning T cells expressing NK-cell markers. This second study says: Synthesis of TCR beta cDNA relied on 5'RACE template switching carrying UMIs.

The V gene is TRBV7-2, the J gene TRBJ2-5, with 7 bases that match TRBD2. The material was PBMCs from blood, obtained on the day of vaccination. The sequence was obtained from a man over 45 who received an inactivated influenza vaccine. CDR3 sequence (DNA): TGTGCCAGCAGCTTCTTGACTAGCCGGTACCAAGAGACCCAGTACTTC. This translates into CASSFLTSRYQETQYF. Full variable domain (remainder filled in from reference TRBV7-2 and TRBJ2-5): GAGVSQSPSNKVTEKGKDVELRCDPISGHTALYWYRQSLGQGLEFLIYFQGNSAPDKSGLPSDRFSAERTGGSVSTLTIQRTQQEDSAVYLCASSFLTSRYQETQYFGPGTRLLVL.